One and the same sample provided the 28 T cell receptor beta chains below, sequenced in a study of T cell changes during pregnancy in multiple sclerosis. Sequenced by immunoSEQ multiplex PCR; TCRdb stores in-frame clones only, minus some. This sample has roughly 100,000 clones, with 75% to 95% found just once. Sequencing was performed on peripheral blood, taken before pregnancy. These receptors all come from a female donor with multiple sclerosis, enrolled in a pregnancy study.

This chain uses TRBV2 with TRBJ1-2, with a weak D call TRBD1 (5 bases). CDR3 size: 12 residues. Deletions cut 1 base from V and 8 bases from J, with 8 bases between. From germline, CDR1 is SNHLY and CDR2 FYNNEI. CDR3 sequence: CASSEGGAGYTF. The CDR3 DNA sequence: TGTGCCAGCAGTGAAGGGGGCGCGGGCTACACCTTC.

The chain combines TRBV6-5 with TRBJ1-2, with D perhaps TRBD1 (6 bases). Trimming shortened V by 0 bases and J by 1 base, and 9 bases separated the two germline ends. Per germline, CDR1 MNHEY and CDR2 SVGAGI. The CDR3 covers 15 residues. For the CDR3, the DNA is TGTGCCAGCAGTTACTCGACAGGCCTTAACTATGGCTACACCTTC. This codes for CASSYSTGLNYGYTF.

The chain employs TRBV4-3 and TRBJ2-3; D remains ambiguous. The CDR3 sequence is 13 residues long. Germline CDR1 is LGHNA and CDR2 is YSLEER. V was trimmed by 3 bases and J by 7 bases, leaving 11 bases between them. CDR3 residues: CASSQTLTHTQYF. In DNA form, the CDR3 reads TGCGCCAGCAGCCAGACATTAACCCATACGCAGTATTTT.

CDR3 protein: CASSPFEGAATAGNTIYF. In DNA form, the CDR3 reads TGTGCCAGCTCCCCTTTCGAGGGGGCGGCTACAGCGGGAAACACCATATATTTT. The chain uses TRBV18 and TRBJ1-3, with 7 bases matching TRBD1. V was clipped by 6 bases and J by 4 bases; unmatched bases: 18. The CDR3 runs 18 residues. Looked up from germline, CDR1 is KGHSH and CDR2 is LQKENI.

The chain joins TRBV7-7 to TRBJ2-5, with 14 bases fitting TRBD2. CDR1 is SSHAT and CDR2 is FNYEAQ in the germline V gene (reference sequence). The J segment lost 4 bases and the V segment lost 5 bases, leaving 6 bases of the junction unmatched. The CDR3 covers 16 residues. The CDR3 spells CASSHGLAGGGETQYF. In nucleotides, the CDR3 is TGTGCCAGCAGCCACGGACTAGCGGGGGGTGGAGAGACCCAGTACTTC.

J is TRBJ2-7 and V is TRBV27; no clear D gene. The CDR3 is made up of 13 amino acids. Trimming removed 1 base from V and 1 base from J, with 5 bases in between. Germline-derived CDR1 and CDR2 are MNHEY and SMNVEV (reference sequence). Here the CDR3 reads CASSLYESYEQYF. The CDR3 DNA follows: TGTGCCAGCAGTTTATATGAGTCCTACGAGCAGTACTTC.

The chain is built from TRBV7-2 and TRBJ2-5; possible D gene TRBD2, 6 bases. This CDR3 contains 13 residues. V dropped 1 base and J dropped 3 bases, with 6 bases sitting between them. Germline CDR1 reads SGHTA; CDR2 reads FQGNSA. CDR3 amino acids: CASSLGGEETQYF. Here the CDR3 DNA reads TGTGCCAGCAGCTTAGGCGGGGAAGAGACCCAGTACTTC.

The chain employs TRBV11-2 and TRBJ1-2; TRBD1 might be the D (5 bases). V was shortened by 5 bases and J by 5 bases, with 18 bases between the two germline ends. This CDR3 region has 15 residues. The germline gives CDR1 SGHAT, CDR2 FQNNGV. The CDR3 nucleotides read TGTGCCAGCAGCCCCAAGTTAGGGGAGGGGTATGGCTACACCTTC. This codes for CASSPKLGEGYGYTF.

In DNA, the CDR3 is TGTGCCAGCAGCTTACCGTACTTAACAGGGGAAGACTCCTACAATGAGCAGTTCTTC. This translates into CASSLPYLTGEDSYNEQFF. This chain connects TRBV11-1 to TRBJ2-1, with 7 bases aligning to TRBD1. The CDR3 has 19 amino acids. After removal of 2 bases from V and 0 bases from J, the junction contained 13 bases not matched to a gene. Germline V lookup: CDR1 SGHAT, CDR2 FQDESV (reference sequence).

The V and J genes are TRBV5-1 and TRBJ2-7; 9 bases are a match to TRBD1. The junction had 15 bases not matched to a gene; V was cut back by 7 bases and J by 7 bases. Germline CDR1 SGHRS, CDR2 YFSETQ. The CDR3 consists of 15 residues. CDR3 bases: TGCGCCAGCCGGGACAGGGAGATCTACGGCGGGGAGCAGTACTTC. It yields the protein CASRDREIYGGEQYF.

The chain is built from TRBV9 and TRBJ1-2, with 10 bases matching TRBD1. V was clipped by 0 bases and J by 7 bases; unmatched bases: 9. The CDR3 is made up of 16 amino acids. Germline V gene data show CDR1 as SGDLS and CDR2 as YYNGEE. CDR3 loop: CASSVGDPGQGFGYTF. The CDR3 DNA is TGTGCCAGCAGCGTAGGGGACCCGGGACAGGGGTTTGGCTACACCTTC.

DNA for the CDR3: TGTGCCAGCGGAATTTATGAGGGGGAACTGTTTTTT. It is translated as CASGIYEGELFF. This chain joins TRBV6-5 and TRBJ1-4; TRBD1 is a possible D gene (6 bases). Germline CDR1 reads MNHEY; CDR2 reads SVGAGI. This CDR3 has 12 amino acids. The V end lost 8 bases, the J end lost 12 bases, and 16 bases lay between the germline ends.

The rearrangement joins TRBV4-3 to TRBJ2-2, with a weak D call TRBD2 (6 bases). CDR3 length: 15 amino acids. V lost 0 bases to trimming and J lost 5 bases, with 10 bases between them. Germline CDR1 LGHNA, CDR2 YSLEER. Here the CDR3 DNA reads TGCGCCAGCAGCCAAGATCGACGGGGGACCGGGGAGCTGTTTTTT. As protein: CASSQDRRGTGELFF.

This chain joins TRBV4-1 and TRBJ2-1, with TRBD2 matching 10 bases. Germline CDR1 MGHRA, CDR2 YSYEKL. J was trimmed by 9 bases and V by 1 base; bases with no gene match: 9. CDR3 size: 16 residues. The CDR3 nucleotides are TGCGCCAGCAGCCAAGGTATAGCGGGAGGTCGGAGTGAGCAGTTCTTC. Amino acid sequence: CASSQGIAGGRSEQFF.

The V call is TRBV5-4, the J call TRBJ2-6; tentative D call: TRBD1 (6 bases). V gave up 4 bases and J gave up 0 bases, with 11 bases separating them. The germline gives CDR1 SGHNT, CDR2 YYREEE (reference sequence). This CDR3 spans 16 amino acids. CDR3 DNA sequence: TGTGCCAGCAGCACGGGACACCTCTCTGGGGCCAACGTCCTGACTTTC. Translated, it gives CASSTGHLSGANVLTF.

The CDR3 sequence is CASSLGRRTGGYGYTF. CDR3 coding DNA: TGTGCCAGCAGCTTGGGAAGACGGACAGGTGGATATGGCTACACCTTC. The chain employs TRBV5-4 and TRBJ1-2; TRBD1 matches 7 bases. Trimming took 0 bases from V and 5 from J; bases not matched to a gene: 10. Germline V CDR1 and CDR2: SGHNT, YYREEE (reference sequence). The CDR3 sequence is 16 residues long.

The chain uses TRBV18 and TRBJ2-7; 12 nucleotides line up with TRBD2. The germline V gene has CDR1 KGHSH and CDR2 LQKENI. This CDR3 has 15 residues. The J segment lost 6 bases and the V segment lost 0 bases, leaving 3 bases of the junction unmatched. CDR3 nucleotide sequence: TGTGCCAGCTCACCACCAGCTAGCGGGAGGGGCGAGCAGTACTTC. Translation gives CASSPPASGRGEQYF.

This clone came up once. The J gene is TRBJ2-5, the V gene TRBV11-1; TRBD1 aligns across 7 bases. Per the germline V gene, CDR1 is SGHAT and CDR2 is FQDESV (reference sequence). This CDR3 has 16 residues. V was clipped by 1 base and J by 7 bases; unmatched bases: 12. CDR3 amino acids: CASSLGRTGGSGTQYF. As DNA, the CDR3 is TGTGCCAGCAGCTTAGGCCGGACAGGCGGTTCGGGGACCCAGTACTTC. Full variable domain (remainder filled in from reference TRBV11-1 and TRBJ2-5): EAEVAQSPRYKITEKSQAVAFWCDPISGHATLYWYRQILGQGPELLVQFQDESVVDDSQLPKDRFSAERLKGVDSTLKIQPAELGDSAMYLCASSLGRTGGSGTQYFGPGTRLLVL.

V usage is TRBV5-1 and J usage is TRBJ2-7, with 7 bases that match TRBD1. J gave up 4 bases and V 0 bases, and 7 bases lay outside the gene matches. Germline-derived CDR1 and CDR2 are SGHRS and YFSETQ. This CDR3 comprises 15 residues. CDR3 in amino acids: CASSLVRGSFYEQYF. The CDR3 region has the DNA TGCGCCAGCAGCTTGGTCAGGGGGTCTTTTTACGAGCAGTACTTC.

This chain joins TRBV9 and TRBJ2-7; TRBD1 agrees at 11 bases. CDR1 is SGDLS and CDR2 is YYNGEE in the germline V gene. Unmatched junction bases numbered 3, after V lost 4 bases and J lost 3 bases. CDR3 length: 14 amino acids. The DNA of the CDR3 is TGTGCCAGCAGCACCGGGACAGGGGGCTACGAGCAGTACTTC. It encodes CASSTGTGGYEQYF.

V gene TRBV29-1 combines with J gene TRBJ2-7, with 12 bases that match TRBD1. The V segment lost 7 bases and the J segment 4 bases; nucleotides outside the gene matches: 5. This CDR3 contains 13 residues. The germline V gene encodes CDR1 SQVTM and CDR2 ANQGSEA. The DNA of the CDR3 is TGCAGCGACCGGGACAGGGGGCTTTACGAGCAGTACTTC. This encodes CSDRDRGLYEQYF.

The gene calls are TRBV11-2 and TRBJ2-1, with D perhaps matching TRBD2 (6 bases). Germline V gene data show CDR1 as SGHAT and CDR2 as FQNNGV. The CDR3 is 13 residues long. V was shortened by 5 bases and J by 6 bases, with 11 bases between the two germline ends. This chain's CDR3 is CASSVGTANEQFF. CDR3 nucleotide sequence: TGTGCCAGCAGCGTAGGGACTGCCAATGAGCAGTTCTTC.

The rearrangement uses TRBV7-2 and TRBJ2-3; 7 positions match TRBD2. CDR1 is SGHTA, CDR2 FQGNSA, per germline. Trimming removed 7 bases from V and 0 bases from J; junction bases left unmatched: 16. This CDR3 spans 18 amino acids. CDR3 coding DNA: TGTGCCAGCACCCCTCGGGCTAGCGGTTCGACTAGCACAGATACGCAGTATTTT. Protein sequence: CASTPRASGSTSTDTQYF. The full variable domain, rest sourced from reference TRBV7-2 and TRBJ2-3, is GAGVSQSPSNKVTEKGKDVELRCDPISGHTALYWYRQSLGQGLEFLIYFQGNSAPDKSGLPSDRFSAERTGGSVSTLTIQRTQQEDSAVYLCASTPRASGSTSTDTQYFGPGTRLTVL.

This chain connects TRBV30 to TRBJ1-2; D possibly corresponds to TRBD1 (6 bases). Germline V lookup: CDR1 GTSNPN, CDR2 SVGIG (reference sequence). The CDR3 runs to 12 residues. V was cut by 1 base and J by 7 bases, with 10 bases left in between. The CDR3 sequence: CAWSGGRGGYTF. The CDR3 bases are TGTGCCTGGAGTGGGGGGCGCGGTGGCTACACCTTC.

The rearrangement joins TRBV7-6 to TRBJ2-5; the D gene is possibly TRBD2 (5 bases). CDR1 SGHVS and CDR2 FNYEAQ come from the germline V gene. This CDR3 has 13 residues. The V gene lost 3 bases and the J gene lost 5 bases, with 10 bases spanning the gap. The DNA of the CDR3 is TGTGCCAGCAGCTTGCGGTCGGGGGAGACCCAGTACTTC. It yields the protein CASSLRSGETQYF.

V gene TRBV27 combines with J gene TRBJ2-1, with 9 bases lining up with TRBD2. This CDR3 spans 16 amino acids. In germline, CDR1 is MNHEY, CDR2 SMNVEV (reference sequence). J gave up 5 bases and V 6 bases, and 11 bases lay outside the gene matches. CDR3: CASSPRGGGGNNEQFF. CDR3 coding DNA: TGTGCCAGCAGCCCCAGAGGCGGGGGGGGAAACAATGAGCAGTTCTTC.

In DNA form, the CDR3 reads TGTGCCACCAGCGGGGACTGGCGGGACAATGAGCAGTTCTTC. Residues: CATSGDWRDNEQFF. The chain employs TRBV15 and TRBJ2-1; TRBD2 is a possible D gene (6 bases). CDR1 and CDR2 from the germline V gene are LNHNV and YYDKDF (reference sequence). The CDR3 spans 14 residues. V gave up 5 bases and J gave up 5 bases, with 13 bases separating them.

The V call is TRBV27, the J call TRBJ1-5, with D tentatively TRBD1 (6 bases). V dropped 5 bases and J dropped 5 bases, with 22 bases sitting between them. Germline lookup yields CDR1 MNHEY and CDR2 SMNVEV (reference sequence). This CDR3 has 17 residues. CDR3 nucleotides: TGTGCCAGCAGTCCCAATATCGACAGGAACAGATATCAGCCCCAGCATTTT. This translates into CASSPNIDRNRYQPQHF.